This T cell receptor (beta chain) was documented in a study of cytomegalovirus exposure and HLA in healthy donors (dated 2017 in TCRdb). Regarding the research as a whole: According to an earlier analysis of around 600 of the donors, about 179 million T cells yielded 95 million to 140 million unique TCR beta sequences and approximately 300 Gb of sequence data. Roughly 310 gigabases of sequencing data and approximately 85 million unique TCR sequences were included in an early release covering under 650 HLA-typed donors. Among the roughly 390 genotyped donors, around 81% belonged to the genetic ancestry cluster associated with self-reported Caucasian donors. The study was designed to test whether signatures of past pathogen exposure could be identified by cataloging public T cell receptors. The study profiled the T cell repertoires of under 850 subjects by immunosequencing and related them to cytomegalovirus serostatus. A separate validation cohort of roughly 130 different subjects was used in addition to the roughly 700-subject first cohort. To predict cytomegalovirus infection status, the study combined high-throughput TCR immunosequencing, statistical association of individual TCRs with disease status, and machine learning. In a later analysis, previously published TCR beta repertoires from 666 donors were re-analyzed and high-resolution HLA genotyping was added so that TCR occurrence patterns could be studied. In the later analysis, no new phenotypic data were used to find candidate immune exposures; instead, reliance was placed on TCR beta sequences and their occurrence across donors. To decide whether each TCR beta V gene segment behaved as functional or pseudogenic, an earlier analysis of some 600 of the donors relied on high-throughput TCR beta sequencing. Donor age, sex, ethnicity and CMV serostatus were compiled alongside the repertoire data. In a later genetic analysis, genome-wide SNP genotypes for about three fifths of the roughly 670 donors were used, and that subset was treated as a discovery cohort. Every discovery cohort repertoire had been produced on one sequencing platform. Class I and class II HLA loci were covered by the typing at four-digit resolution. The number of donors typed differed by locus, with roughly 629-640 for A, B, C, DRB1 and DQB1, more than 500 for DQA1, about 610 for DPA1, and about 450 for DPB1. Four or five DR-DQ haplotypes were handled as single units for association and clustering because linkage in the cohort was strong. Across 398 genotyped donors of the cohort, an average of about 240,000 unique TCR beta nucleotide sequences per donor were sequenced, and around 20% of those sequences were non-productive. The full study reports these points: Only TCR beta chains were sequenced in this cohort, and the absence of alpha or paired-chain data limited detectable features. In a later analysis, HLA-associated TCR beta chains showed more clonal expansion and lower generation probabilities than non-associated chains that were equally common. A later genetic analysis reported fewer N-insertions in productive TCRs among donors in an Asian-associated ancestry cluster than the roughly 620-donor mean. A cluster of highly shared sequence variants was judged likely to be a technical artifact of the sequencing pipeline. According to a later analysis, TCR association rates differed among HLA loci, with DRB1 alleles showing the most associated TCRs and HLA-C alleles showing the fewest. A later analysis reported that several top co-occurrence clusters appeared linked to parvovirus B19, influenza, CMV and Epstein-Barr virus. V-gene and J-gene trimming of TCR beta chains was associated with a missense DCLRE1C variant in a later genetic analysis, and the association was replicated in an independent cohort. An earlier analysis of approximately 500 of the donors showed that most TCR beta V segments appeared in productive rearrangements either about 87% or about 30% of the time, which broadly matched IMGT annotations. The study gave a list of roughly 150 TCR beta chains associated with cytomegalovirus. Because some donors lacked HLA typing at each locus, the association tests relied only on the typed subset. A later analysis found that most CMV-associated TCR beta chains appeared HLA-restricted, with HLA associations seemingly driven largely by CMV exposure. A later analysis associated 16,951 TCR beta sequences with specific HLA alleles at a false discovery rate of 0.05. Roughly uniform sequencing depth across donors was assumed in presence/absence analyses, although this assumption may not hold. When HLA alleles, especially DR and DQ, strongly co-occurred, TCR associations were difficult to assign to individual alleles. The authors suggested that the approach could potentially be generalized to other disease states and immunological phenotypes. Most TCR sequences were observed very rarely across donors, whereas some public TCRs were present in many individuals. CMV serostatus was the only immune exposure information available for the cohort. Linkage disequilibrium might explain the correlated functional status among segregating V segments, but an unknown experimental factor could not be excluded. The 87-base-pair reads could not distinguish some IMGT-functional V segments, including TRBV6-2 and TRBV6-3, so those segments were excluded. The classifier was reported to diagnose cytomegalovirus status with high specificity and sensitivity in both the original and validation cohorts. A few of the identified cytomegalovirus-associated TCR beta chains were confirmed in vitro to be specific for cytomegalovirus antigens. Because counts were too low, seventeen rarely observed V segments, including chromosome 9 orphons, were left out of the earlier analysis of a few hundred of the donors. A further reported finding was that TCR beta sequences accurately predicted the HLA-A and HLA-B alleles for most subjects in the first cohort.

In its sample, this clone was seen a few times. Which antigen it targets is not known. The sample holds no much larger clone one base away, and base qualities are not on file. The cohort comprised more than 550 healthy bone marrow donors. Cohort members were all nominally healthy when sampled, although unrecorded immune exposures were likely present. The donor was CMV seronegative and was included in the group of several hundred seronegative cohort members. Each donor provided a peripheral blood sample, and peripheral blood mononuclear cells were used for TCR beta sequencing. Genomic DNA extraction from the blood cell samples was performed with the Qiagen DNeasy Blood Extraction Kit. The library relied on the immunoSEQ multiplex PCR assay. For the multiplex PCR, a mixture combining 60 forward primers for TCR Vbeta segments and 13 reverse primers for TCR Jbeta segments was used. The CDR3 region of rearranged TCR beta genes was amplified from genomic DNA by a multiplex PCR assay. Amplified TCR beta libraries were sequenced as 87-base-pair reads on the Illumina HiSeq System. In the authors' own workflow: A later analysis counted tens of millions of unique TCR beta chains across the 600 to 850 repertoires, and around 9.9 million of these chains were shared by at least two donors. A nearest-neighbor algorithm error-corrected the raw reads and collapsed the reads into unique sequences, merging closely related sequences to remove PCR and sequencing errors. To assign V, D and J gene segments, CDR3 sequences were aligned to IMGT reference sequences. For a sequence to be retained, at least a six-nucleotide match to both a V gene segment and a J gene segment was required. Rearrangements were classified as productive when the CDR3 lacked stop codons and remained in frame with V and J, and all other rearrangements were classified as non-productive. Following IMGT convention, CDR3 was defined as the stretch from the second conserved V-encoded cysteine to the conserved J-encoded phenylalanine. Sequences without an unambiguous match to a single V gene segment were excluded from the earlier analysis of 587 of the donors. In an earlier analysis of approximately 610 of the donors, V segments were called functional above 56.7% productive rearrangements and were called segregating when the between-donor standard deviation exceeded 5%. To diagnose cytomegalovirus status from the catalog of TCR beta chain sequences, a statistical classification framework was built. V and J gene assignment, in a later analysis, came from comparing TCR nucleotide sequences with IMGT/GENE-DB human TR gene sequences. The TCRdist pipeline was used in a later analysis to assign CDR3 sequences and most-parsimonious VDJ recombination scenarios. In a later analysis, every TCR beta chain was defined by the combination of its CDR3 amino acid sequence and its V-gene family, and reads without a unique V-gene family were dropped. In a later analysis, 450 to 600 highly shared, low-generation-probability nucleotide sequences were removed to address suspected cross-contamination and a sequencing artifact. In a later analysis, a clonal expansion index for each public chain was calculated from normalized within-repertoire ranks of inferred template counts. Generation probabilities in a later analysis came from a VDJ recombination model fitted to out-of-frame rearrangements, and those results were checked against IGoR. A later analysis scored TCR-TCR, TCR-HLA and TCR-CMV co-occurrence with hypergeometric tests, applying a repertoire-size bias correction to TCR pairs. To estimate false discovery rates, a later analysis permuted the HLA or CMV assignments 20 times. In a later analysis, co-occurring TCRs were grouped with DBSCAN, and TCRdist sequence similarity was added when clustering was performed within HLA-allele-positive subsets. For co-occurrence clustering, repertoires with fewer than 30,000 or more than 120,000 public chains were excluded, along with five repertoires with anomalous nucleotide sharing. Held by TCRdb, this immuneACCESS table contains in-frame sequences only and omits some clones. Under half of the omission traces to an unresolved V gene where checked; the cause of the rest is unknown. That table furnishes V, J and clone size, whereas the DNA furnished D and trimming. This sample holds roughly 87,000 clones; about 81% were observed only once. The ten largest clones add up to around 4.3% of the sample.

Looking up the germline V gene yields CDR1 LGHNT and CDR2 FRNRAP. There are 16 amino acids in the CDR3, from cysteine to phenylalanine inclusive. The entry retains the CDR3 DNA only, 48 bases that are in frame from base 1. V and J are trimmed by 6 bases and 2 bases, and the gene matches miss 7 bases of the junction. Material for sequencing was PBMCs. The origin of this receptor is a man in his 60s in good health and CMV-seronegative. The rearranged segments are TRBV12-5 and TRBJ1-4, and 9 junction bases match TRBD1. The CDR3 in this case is CASGIGTGGTNEKLFF. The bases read TGTGCTAGTGGGATTGGAACAGGGGGCACTAATGAAAAACTGTTTTTT.